The rows below give T cell receptor beta chains drawn from one sample of a study of T cells in Graves' hyperthyroidism and ophthalmopathy. TCRdb re-called the multiplex PCR reads through MiXCR, storing one row per CDR3 protein. There are around 430,000 distinct CDR3 sequences in the sample; under 15% occur only once, and roughly 33% lies in the top ten. Sample: blood. Receptor source: a woman younger than 45 with Graves' hyperthyroidism. Each CDR3 is given with its conserved first and last residue. D genes are given only for firm matches. Size tells how often a clone was seen (once, few, many) or the class of an expanded clone, and some rows leave it out.

TRBV28	.	many	16	TRBJ2-3	TGTGCCAGCCCCCGGGACGGGCGGGAAAGCACAGATACGCAGTATTTT	CASPRDGRESTDTQYF
TRBV6-1	TRBD1	few	15	TRBJ1-6	TGTGCCAGCAGTGAAGGACGGGCAGGGGGTTCGCCCCTCCACTTT	CASSEGRAGGSPLHF
TRBV12-3/TRBV12-4	TRBD2	many	17	TRBJ2-3	TGTGCCAGCAGCCGACATGGGACTAGCGGGATCACAGATACGCAGTATTTT	CASSRHGTSGITDTQYF
TRBV11-2	.	many	12	TRBJ1-6	TGTGCCAGCAGCTTAAGTGGGGGGACCCTCCACTTT	CASSLSGGTLHF
TRBV4-1	TRBD1	few	16	TRBJ2-3	TGCGCCAGCAGCCCGGGACAGGGGGCATCGGCAGATACGCAGTATTTT	CASSPGQGASADTQYF
TRBV19	.	.	15	TRBJ2-3	TGTGCCAGTAGTACTGCTATAGGGAGCGCAGATACGCAGTATTTT	CASSTAIGSADTQYF
TRBV15	.	few	16	TRBJ1-5	TGTGCCACCAGCAGACTCGGGACACCTCGGGGTCAGCCCCAGCATTTT	CATSRLGTPRGQPQHF
TRBV7-8	TRBD2	many	16	TRBJ2-5	TGTGCCAGCAGCTTAGTAGACGGCGGGAGGCTGAAGACCCAGTACTTC	CASSLVDGGRLKTQYF
TRBV20-1	TRBD2	many	17	TRBJ2-3	TGCAGTGCTAGAGAACGGACTAGCGGGAGTTTTACAGATACGCAGTATTTT	CSARERTSGSFTDTQYF
TRBV9	.	.	15	TRBJ2-1	TGTGCCAGCGGCGTAACAGGACAGCCATACAATGAGCAGTTCTTC	CASGVTGQPYNEQFF
TRBV3-1	TRBD2	once	17	TRBJ2-3	TGTGCCAGCAGCCAAGTTAGTAGAGGGCTAGCGGGAGGGACGCAGTATTTT	CASSQVSRGLAGGTQYF
TRBV28	.	.	18	TRBJ1-6	TGTGCCAGCAGTTTAATCCCATTCGCGAGCTCCTATAATTCACCCCTCCACTTT	CASSLIPFASSYNSPLHF
TRBV6-2/TRBV6-3	TRBD2	many	14	TRBJ2-5	TGTGCCAGCAGTTACTGGGGGGGAGTGGAGACCCAGTACTTC	CASSYWGGVETQYF
TRBV7-7	.	.	15	TRBJ2-1	TGTGCTAGCAGCTTCAAAGCGGACCAGGCCGGGGAGCAGTTCTTC	CASSFKADQAGEQFF
TRBV14	TRBD1	.	15	TRBJ1-2	TGTGCCAGCAGCCGAGACAAGGGACAGTCTGGAGGCTACACCTTC	CASSRDKGQSGGYTF
TRBV11-3	TRBD1	few	15	TRBJ2-7	TGTGCCAGCAGCTTTAGGGGACAGGGGAAGGACGAGCAGTACTTC	CASSFRGQGKDEQYF
TRBV12-3/TRBV12-4	TRBD1	many	17	TRBJ1-5	TGTGCCAGCAGTTTAAGGGACAGGGTTATGAGCAATCAGCCCCAGCATTTT	CASSLRDRVMSNQPQHF
TRBV7-9	.	.	15	TRBJ2-7	TGTGCCAGCAGCTTAGCGTCTACTAGTAGCTACGAGCAGTACTTC	CASSLASTSSYEQYF
TRBV15	.	many	17	TRBJ1-4	TGTGCCACCAGCAGAGAACCTTCAGGGGCGGGGGAAGAAAAACTGTTTTTT	CATSREPSGAGEEKLFF
TRBV2	TRBD1	.	14	TRBJ1-4	TGTGCCAGCAGAGTGGGACAGGGGAATGAAAAACTGTTTTTT	CASRVGQGNEKLFF
TRBV28	.	many	14	TRBJ1-2	TGTGCCAGCAGTTTTAACAGGGCCGCCTATGGCTACACCTTC	CASSFNRAAYGYTF
TRBV28	.	.	17	TRBJ2-4	TGTGCCAGCAGCTTGCTAGGGCCAGCTATAGCCAAAAACATTCAGTACTTC	CASSLLGPAIAKNIQYF
TRBV3-1	TRBD1	.	14	TRBJ1-6	TGTGCCAGCAGCGACGGGACAGTATCGGCACCCCTCCACTTT	CASSDGTVSAPLHF
TRBV12-3/TRBV12-4	.	many	15	TRBJ1-6	TGTGCCAGCAGTTTAGGCGGCGGGCGGGATTCACCCCTCCACTTT	CASSLGGGRDSPLHF
TRBV11-2	TRBD2	few	18	TRBJ2-3	TGTGCCAGCTCACCTCGTCGGCCTAGCGGACTAAGCACAGATACGCAGTATTTT	CASSPRRPSGLSTDTQYF
TRBV7-9	.	.	17	TRBJ2-6	TGTGCCAGCAGCTTGGGGACGGGTAAGGCTGGGGCCAACGTCCTGACTTTC	CASSLGTGKAGANVLTF
TRBV28	.	many	16	TRBJ2-1	TGTGCCAGCAGGCAAGGGGGGACAGCATCGTACAATGAGCAGTTCTTC	CASRQGGTASYNEQFF
TRBV6-1	TRBD1	.	19	TRBJ2-6	TGTGCCAGCAGTGAAGCGGTGACAGGGGTTCTAGGTGGGGCCAACGTCCTGACTTTC	CASSEAVTGVLGGANVLTF
TRBV18	.	many	15	TRBJ2-1	TGTGCCAGCTCACCACAGGGGTTTACCAGCAATGAGCAGTTCTTC	CASSPQGFTSNEQFF
TRBV20-1	.	.	12	TRBJ2-1	TGCAGTGCTAGGAGCTCGATGGGTGAGCAGTTCTTC	CSARSSMGEQFF
TRBV6-4	TRBD2	many	15	TRBJ2-1	TGTGCCAGCAGTGACTCGCTAGCGGGGTACAATGAGCAGTTCTTC	CASSDSLAGYNEQFF
TRBV18	TRBD1	few	17	TRBJ1-2	TGTGCCAGCTCACCACCGGACAGGGCGTTATCTAACTATGGCTACACCTTC	CASSPPDRALSNYGYTF
TRBV20-1	.	many	14	TRBJ2-1	TGCAGTCGTGAACTCCGCGTAGCGGAGAGTGAGCAGTTCTTC	CSRELRVAESEQFF
TRBV7-8	.	many	14	TRBJ2-3	TGTGCCAGCAGCTTACCCGTCTCCACAGATACGCAGTATTTT	CASSLPVSTDTQYF
TRBV27	.	.	16	TRBJ2-3	TGTGCCAGCAGTTTGGGGGTAGTGGGGGGCACAGATACGCAGTATTTT	CASSLGVVGGTDTQYF
TRBV5-4	TRBD2	.	16	TRBJ2-3	TGTGCCAGCAGCCCGGACGGACTAGCGGGCACAGATACGCAGTATTTT	CASSPDGLAGTDTQYF
TRBV28	.	.	15	TRBJ1-5	TGCGCCAGCAGCCAAGTATTGGGGATTGGTCGGCCCCAGCATTTT	CASSQVLGIGRPQHF
TRBV24-1	TRBD2	many	18	TRBJ2-3	TGTGCCACCAGTGATCCCGGGGTAGCGGGAGGGACCACAGATACGCAGTATTTT	CATSDPGVAGGTTDTQYF
TRBV3-1	TRBD2	many	17	TRBJ2-4	TGTGCCAGCAGCCGGCGCGGGGGAGACCTAGCCAAAAACATTCAGTACTTC	CASSRRGGDLAKNIQYF
TRBV2	.	many	13	TRBJ1-1	TGTGCCAGCAGTGTCCGGGACATCTCAAAAGCTTTCTTT	CASSVRDISKAFF
TRBV7-8	TRBD1	.	15	TRBJ2-2	TGTGCCAGCAGCTTCACGACAGGGGGCTCTGGGGAGCTGTTTTTT	CASSFTTGGSGELFF
TRBV25-1	TRBD1	few	13	TRBJ2-4	TGTGCCAGCAGTGTACAGGGGCATGGCATTCAGTACTTC	CASSVQGHGIQYF
TRBV2	.	.	14	TRBJ2-7	TGTGCCAGCAGCCCCGACCAAAGCTCCTACGAGCAGTACTTC	CASSPDQSSYEQYF
TRBV20-1	TRBD2	many	17	TRBJ2-7	TGCAGTGCAGACTTTCCGGGACTAGCGGGGCCCTCCTACGAGCAGTACTTC	CSADFPGLAGPSYEQYF
TRBV25-1	.	few	18	TRBJ1-3	TGTGCCAGCAGCGCCCCTATCTTTGGACGGTCCTCTGGAAACACCATATATTTT	CASSAPIFGRSSGNTIYF
TRBV12-3/TRBV12-4	.	many	14	TRBJ1-2	TGTGCCAGCAGTTTATTAGGCACCCTAAGGCTATGGACCTTC	CASSLLGTLRLWTF